The 2 T cell receptor beta chains in this list originate from one sample, sequenced in a study of identical twins (dated by TCRdb to 2016 to 2017). Libraries were prepared through 5' RACE. The listed sequencing device is Illumina HiSeq 2000. Clones were called with MiXCR by TCRdb after fastp trimmed the public reads at Q25, and only in-frame beta chains were retained. CDR3 protein duplicates are merged, each entry listing the most common genes and DNA. This sample has around 570,000 distinct CDR3 sequences in its table, and just under 10% of those were observed once. The top ten constitute approximately 3% of the sample. The same sample was also used in a study of yellow fever vaccine responses in identical twins.

Sequenced sample: PBMCs. Receptor source: a woman between 18 and 29 years old in good health.

This clonotype has more than one count but fewer than ten. CDR3 residues: CSVAGTSFYNEQFF. The CDR3 DNA follows: TGCAGCGTTGCAGGGACTTCTTTCTACAATGAGCAGTTCTTC. The chain uses TRBV29-1 and TRBJ2-1; D might be TRBD2 (6 bases). CDR1 and CDR2 from the germline V gene are SQVTM and ANQGSEA. V was pared by 4 bases and J by 3 bases, with 13 bases between. The CDR3 has 14 amino acids.

The sample holds many counts of this clonotype. This rearrangement joins TRBV10-2 to TRBJ2-2, with TRBD2 matching over 9 bases. The CDR3 loop spans 16 amino acids. Germline V CDR1 and CDR2: WSHSY, SAAADI. The junction had 6 bases not matched to a gene; V was cut back by 1 base and J by 6 bases. CDR3 sequence: CASSELIAGAAGELFF. CDR3 sequence (DNA): TGCGCCAGCAGTGAGTTGATAGCGGGAGCTGCCGGGGAGCTGTTTTTT.